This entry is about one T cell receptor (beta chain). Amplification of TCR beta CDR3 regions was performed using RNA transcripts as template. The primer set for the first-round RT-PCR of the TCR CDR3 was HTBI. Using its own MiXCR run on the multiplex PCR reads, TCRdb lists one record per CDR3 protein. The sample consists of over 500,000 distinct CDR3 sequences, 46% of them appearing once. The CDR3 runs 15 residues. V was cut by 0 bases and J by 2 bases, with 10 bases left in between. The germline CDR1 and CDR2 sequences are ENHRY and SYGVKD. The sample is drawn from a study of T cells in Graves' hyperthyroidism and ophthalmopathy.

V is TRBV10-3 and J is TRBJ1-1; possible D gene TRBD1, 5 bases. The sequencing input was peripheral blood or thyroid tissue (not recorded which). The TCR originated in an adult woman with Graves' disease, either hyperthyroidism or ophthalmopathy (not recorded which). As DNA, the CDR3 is TGTGCCATCAGTGAGTCGCCAGGGCTAAACACTGAAGCTTTCTTT. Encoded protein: CAISESPGLNTEAFF.